A single sample is the source of the 12 T cell receptor beta chains below, sequenced in a study of OX40 agonist ivuxolimab in advanced cancers. Clones were sequenced by immunoSEQ multiplex PCR, and TCRdb holds only the in-frame ones, with some missing. Of under 15,000 clones listed, approximately 87% were seen once; the top ten hold less than 25%. The starting material was CD4+ or CD8+ T cells sorted from blood, obtained in a trial of the OX40 agonist ivuxolimab. The receptors originated from an adult with an advanced solid tumor such as melanoma, head and neck, liver or kidney cancer.

The chain recombines TRBV7-6 with TRBJ2-5; the D is unclear. The CDR3 is 15 amino acids. V was cut by 5 bases and J by 5 bases, with 18 bases left in between. Germline V CDR1 and CDR2: SGHVS, FNYEAQ. The CDR3 loop is CASSPSPSWVETQYF. The CDR3 coding sequence is TGTGCCAGCAGCCCATCCCCCTCTTGGGTGGAGACCCAGTACTTC.

The chain couples TRBV6-6 to TRBJ2-1, with D uncertain. Per germline, CDR1 MNHNY and CDR2 SVGAGI (reference sequence). CDR3 length: 16 residues. With 8 bases removed from V and 0 bases from J, the gap between germline ends came to 17 bases. The CDR3 region is CASPSRADHSYNEQFF. The CDR3 DNA follows: TGTGCCAGCCCCTCAAGGGCGGACCACTCCTACAATGAGCAGTTCTTC.

The V call is TRBV28, the J call TRBJ2-2; 7 bases fit TRBD2. V was pared by 5 bases and J by 7 bases, with 7 bases of the junction left unmatched. CDR1 is MDHEN and CDR2 is SYDVKM in the germline V gene. This CDR3 spans 14 amino acids. CDR3 DNA sequence: TGTGCCAGCAGTCCCACTAGCGCCCGCGGGGAGCTGTTTTTT. This gives the protein CASSPTSARGELFF.

This chain uses TRBV28 with TRBJ1-1, with a possible D match to TRBD1 (5 bases). Per the germline V gene, CDR1 is MDHEN and CDR2 is SYDVKM. This CDR3 contains 15 residues. Between the trimmed V and J ends, which lost 5 bases and 5 bases, there was a span of 18 bases. CDR3 protein: CASSLGWGGRTEAFF. CDR3 DNA sequence: TGTGCCAGCAGTCTCGGGTGGGGGGGTCGAACTGAAGCTTTCTTT.

This chain joins TRBV13 and TRBJ2-3; tentatively, D is TRBD1 (6 bases). This CDR3 comprises 16 residues. The V end was cut by 5 bases, the J end by 0 bases, with 15 bases between. Germline CDR1 reads PRHDT; CDR2 reads FYEKMQ (reference sequence). CDR3 residues: CASSQGQDGSTDTQYF. CDR3 in DNA: TGTGCCAGCAGCCAGGGGCAGGACGGGAGCACAGATACGCAGTATTTT. The full variable domain, with the rest looked up from reference TRBV13 and TRBJ2-3, is AAGVIQSPRHLIKEKRETATLKCYPIPRHDTVYWYQQGPGQDPQFLISFYEKMQSDKGSIPDRFSAQQFSDYHSELNMSSLELGDSALYFCASSQGQDGSTDTQYFGPGTRLTVL.

The chain links TRBV27 to TRBJ2-7, with 8 bases that match TRBD2. The junction had 7 bases not matched to a gene; V was cut back by 6 bases and J by 0 bases. The CDR3 has 15 residues. CDR1 MNHEY and CDR2 SMNVEV come from the germline V gene (reference sequence). The CDR3 spells CASRIDGTSSYEQYF. In DNA form, the CDR3 reads TGTGCCAGCAGGATCGACGGGACTAGCTCCTACGAGCAGTACTTC.

This rearrangement joins TRBV4-1 to TRBJ2-7; TRBD1 matches 9 bases. With 8 bases clipped from V and 4 bases from J, the junction kept 0 bases outside the gene matches. Germline CDR1 MGHRA, CDR2 YSYEKL. The CDR3 extends over 11 amino acids. The CDR3 bases are TGCGCCAGCGGACAGGGGTACGAGCAGTACTTC. Translation gives CASGQGYEQYF.

This chain links TRBV6-5 with TRBJ1-1; D is undetermined. Germline values: CDR1 MNHEY, CDR2 SVGAGI. V was pared by 4 bases and J by 0 bases, with 6 bases between. The CDR3 is 13 residues long. The CDR3 bases are TGTGCCAGCAGTTCCACACTGAACACTGAAGCTTTCTTT. This encodes CASSSTLNTEAFF.

The chain combines TRBV2 with TRBJ2-5, with D possibly TRBD1 on 6 matching bases. Per the germline V gene, CDR1 is SNHLY and CDR2 is FYNNEI. Trimming left V 7 bases short and J 3 bases short, with 12 bases between. This CDR3 has 13 amino acids. As DNA, the CDR3 is TGTGCCAGCATGGACAGCCCTGAAGAGACCCAGTACTTC. Translating gives CASMDSPEETQYF.

The V and J genes are TRBV7-3 and TRBJ2-7; D may correspond to TRBD1 or TRBD2 (5 bases each). V lost 3 bases, J lost 2 bases, and 8 bases lay in between. The length of the CDR3 is 13 residues. Germline V gives CDR1 SGHTA, CDR2 FQGTGA. The DNA of the CDR3 is TGTGCCAGCAGCTTGGGACGGACCTACGAGCAGTACTTC. Encoded protein: CASSLGRTYEQYF.

The chain carries TRBV15 and TRBJ1-5; 11 bases map to TRBD1. Germline V lookup: CDR1 LNHNV, CDR2 YYDKDF (reference sequence). The CDR3 spans 21 residues. The V segment lost 2 bases and the J segment 4 bases; nucleotides outside the gene matches: 19. In DNA form, the CDR3 reads TGTGCCACCAGCAGACCCTCATGGACAGGGGGCGCAGAAGGAAAGAATCAGCCCCAGCATTTT. This encodes CATSRPSWTGGAEGKNQPQHF.

V usage is TRBV28 and J usage is TRBJ1-2; 7 nucleotides align to TRBD1. The ends lost 5 bases at V and 9 bases at J; junction bases unmatched: 15. Germline V lookup: CDR1 MDHEN, CDR2 SYDVKM. This CDR3 spans 15 amino acids. The CDR3 protein is CASSIIRGAWRRYTF. The CDR3 bases are TGTGCCAGCAGTATAATCAGGGGGGCTTGGAGGCGCTACACCTTC.